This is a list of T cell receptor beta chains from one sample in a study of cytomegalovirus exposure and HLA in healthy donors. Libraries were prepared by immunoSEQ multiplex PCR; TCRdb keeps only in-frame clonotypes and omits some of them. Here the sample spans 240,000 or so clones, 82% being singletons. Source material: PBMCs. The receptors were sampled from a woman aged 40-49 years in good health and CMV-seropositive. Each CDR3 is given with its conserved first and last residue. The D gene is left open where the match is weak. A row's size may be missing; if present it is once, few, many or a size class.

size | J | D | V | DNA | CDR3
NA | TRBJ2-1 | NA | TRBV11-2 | TGTGCCAGCAGCTTTGGCCTCCCAACCCCCTACAATGAGCAGTTCTTC | CASSFGLPTPYNEQFF
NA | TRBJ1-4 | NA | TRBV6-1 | TGTGCCAGCAGACCCACTGGGGGGGTGGGTGAAAAACTGTTTTTT | CASRPTGGVGEKLFF
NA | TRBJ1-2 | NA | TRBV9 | TGTGCCAGCAGTACCGGAGGGCAGCCTGTCTATGGCTACACCTTC | CASSTGGQPVYGYTF
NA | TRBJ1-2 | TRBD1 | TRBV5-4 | TGTGCCAGCAGCCCAACCCGGACAGGGGACTATGGCTACACCTTC | CASSPTRTGDYGYTF
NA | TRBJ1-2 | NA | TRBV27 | TGTGCCAGCAGCCCGACAGGCACTAACTATGGCTACACCTTC | CASSPTGTNYGYTF
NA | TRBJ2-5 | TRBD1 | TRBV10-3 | TGTGCCATCAGTGAGATTGGGGACAGTCATCAAGAGACCCAGTACTTC | CAISEIGDSHQETQYF
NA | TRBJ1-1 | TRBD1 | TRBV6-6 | TGTGCCAGCAGCCCCGGGACAGCCCACACGAACACTGAAGCTTTCTTT | CASSPGTAHTNTEAFF
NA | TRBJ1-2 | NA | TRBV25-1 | TGTGCCAGCAGCGGAGGAGATTACTATGGCTACACCTTC | CASSGGDYYGYTF
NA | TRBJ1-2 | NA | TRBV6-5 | TGTGCCAGCAGTTACTCGCGGTCGAGCTATGGCTACACCTTC | CASSYSRSSYGYTF
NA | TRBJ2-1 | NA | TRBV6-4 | TGTGCCAGCAGTGACTCTTGGCTAAGCGATGAGCAGTTCTTC | CASSDSWLSDEQFF
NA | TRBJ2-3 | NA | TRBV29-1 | TGCAGCGTTGGGGCCAAATATACGCAGTATTTT | CSVGAKYTQYF
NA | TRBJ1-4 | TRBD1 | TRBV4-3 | TGCGCCAGCAGCCGCCAACAGGGGGGTGAAAAACTGTTTTTT | CASSRQQGGEKLFF
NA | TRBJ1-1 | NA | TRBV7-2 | TGTGCCAGCAGCCTCCAGGGCGGGGTCTGGGGCACTGAAGCTTTCTTT | CASSLQGGVWGTEAFF
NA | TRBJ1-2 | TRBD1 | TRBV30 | TGTGCCTGGAGTTCGGGACAGGGAAACTATGGCTACACCTTC | CAWSSGQGNYGYTF
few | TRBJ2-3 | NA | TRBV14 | TGTGCCAGCAGTAGACGACTTTTCACAGATACGCAGTATTTT | CASSRRLFTDTQYF
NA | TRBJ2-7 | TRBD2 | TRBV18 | TGTGCCAGCTCACCGAAGACTAGCGGGACCTACGAGCAGTACTTC | CASSPKTSGTYEQYF
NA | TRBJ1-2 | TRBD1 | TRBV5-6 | TGTGCCAGCAGCTTCGCTAGGACAGGGGGTAACTATGGCTACACCTTC | CASSFARTGGNYGYTF
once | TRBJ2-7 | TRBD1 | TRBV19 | TGTGCCAGTAGTGTTAGGACAGGGGGCCCCTACGAGCAGTACTTC | CASSVRTGGPYEQYF
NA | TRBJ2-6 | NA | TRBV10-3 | TGTGCCATCACTGGCGGATACTCTGGGGCCAACGTCCTGACTTTC | CAITGGYSGANVLTF